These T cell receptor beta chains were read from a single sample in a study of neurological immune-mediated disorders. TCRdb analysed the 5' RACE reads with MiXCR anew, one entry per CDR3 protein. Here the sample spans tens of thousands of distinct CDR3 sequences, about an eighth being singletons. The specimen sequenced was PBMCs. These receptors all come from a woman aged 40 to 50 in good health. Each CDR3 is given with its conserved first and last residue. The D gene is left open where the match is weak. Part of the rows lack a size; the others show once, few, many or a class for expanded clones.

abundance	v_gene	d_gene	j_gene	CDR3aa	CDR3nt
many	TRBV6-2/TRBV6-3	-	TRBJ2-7	CASRRTGTYEQYF	TGTGCCAGCAGGAGGACGGGAACCTACGAGCAGTACTTC
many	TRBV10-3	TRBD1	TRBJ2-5	CAISAGTGGGETQYF	TGTGCCATCAGCGCCGGGACAGGGGGCGGAGAGACCCAGTACTTC
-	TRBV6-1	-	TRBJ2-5	CASRRQLRMGETQYF	TGTGCCAGCAGACGCCAACTTCGGATGGGAGAGACCCAGTACTTC
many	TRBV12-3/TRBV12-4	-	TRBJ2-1	CASRRMSYNEQFF	TGTGCCAGCAGAAGAATGTCCTACAATGAGCAGTTCTTC
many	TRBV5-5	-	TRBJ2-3	CASSPYSPPDTQYF	TGTGCCAGCAGCCCGTATAGCCCCCCGGATACGCAGTATTTT
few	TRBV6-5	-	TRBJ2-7	CASSYARGGGAYSYEQYF	TGTGCCAGCAGTTACGCTCGGGGTGGGGGGGCGTACTCCTACGAGCAGTACTTC
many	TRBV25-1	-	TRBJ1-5	CASSEEGSNQPQHF	TGTGCCAGCAGTGAAGAGGGAAGCAATCAGCCCCAGCATTTT
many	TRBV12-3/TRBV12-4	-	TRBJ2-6	CASSFGLSGANVLTF	TGTGCCAGCAGCTTTGGGCTCTCAGGGGCCAACGTCCTGACTTTC
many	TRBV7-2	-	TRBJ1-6	CASSLEGSNTGSPLHF	TGTGCCAGCAGCTTAGAGGGCAGTAATACAGGTTCACCCCTCCACTTT
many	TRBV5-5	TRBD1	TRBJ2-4	CASSRQGPLAKNIQYF	TGTGCCAGCAGCCGACAGGGACCACTAGCCAAAAACATTCAGTACTTC
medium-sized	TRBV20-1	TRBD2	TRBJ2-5	CSARELAGALMETQYF	TGCAGTGCTAGAGAACTAGCGGGAGCTTTGATGGAGACCCAGTACTTC
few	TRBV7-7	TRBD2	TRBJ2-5	CASSLGGVETQYF	TGTGCCAGCAGCTTGGGGGGGGTAGAGACCCAGTACTTC
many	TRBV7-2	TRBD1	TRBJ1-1	CASSCQGASLNLNTEAFF	TGTGCCAGCAGCTGCCAGGGGGCTTCCTTGAACCTGAACACTGAAGCTTTCTTT
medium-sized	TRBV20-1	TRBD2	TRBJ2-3	CSARGIAGGTDTQYF	TGCAGTGCTAGAGGGATAGCGGGAGGCACAGATACGCAGTATTTT
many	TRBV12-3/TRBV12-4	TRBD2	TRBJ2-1	CASSPYSGRAYNEQFF	TGTGCCAGCAGTCCCTATAGCGGGAGGGCCTACAATGAGCAGTTCTTC
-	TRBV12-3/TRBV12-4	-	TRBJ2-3	CASSLSGVGTDTQYF	TGTGCCAGCAGTTTATCGGGTGTTGGCACAGATACGCAGTATTTT
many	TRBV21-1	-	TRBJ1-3	CASSKRWEERDLGNTIYF	TGTGCCAGCAGCAAAAGATGGGAGGAGAGGGATCTCGGAAACACCATATATTTT
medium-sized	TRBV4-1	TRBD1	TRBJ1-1	CASSHVGQGGTEAFF	TGCGCCAGCAGCCACGTAGGACAGGGAGGCACTGAAGCTTTCTTT
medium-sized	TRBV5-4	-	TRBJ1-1	CASSLGHTEAFF	TGTGCCAGCAGCTTGGGGCACACTGAAGCTTTCTTT
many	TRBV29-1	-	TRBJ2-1	CSVEGLGYNEQFF	TGCAGCGTTGAGGGGTTGGGTTACAATGAGCAGTTCTTC
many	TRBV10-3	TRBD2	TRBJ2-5	CAISESRAGDPETQYF	TGTGCCATCAGTGAGTCGCGGGCGGGAGATCCAGAGACCCAGTACTTC
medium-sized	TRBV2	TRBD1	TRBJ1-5	CASSLEGAQPQHF	TGTGCCAGCAGTCTGGAGGGGGCTCAGCCCCAGCATTTT
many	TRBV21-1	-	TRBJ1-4	CASSKGIRGTNEKLFF	TGTGCCAGCAGCAAAGGTATCAGGGGAACTAATGAAAAACTGTTTTTT
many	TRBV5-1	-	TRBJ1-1	CASSFSAVGTEAFF	TGCGCCAGCAGCTTCTCAGCAGTAGGGACTGAAGCTTTCTTT
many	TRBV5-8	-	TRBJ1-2	CASSVQNYGYTF	TGTGCCAGCAGCGTGCAAAACTATGGCTACACCTTC
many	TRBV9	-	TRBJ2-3	CASSGGQRTDTQYF	TGTGCCAGCAGCGGGGGCCAAAGAACAGATACGCAGTATTTT